The rows below give T cell receptor beta chains drawn from one sample of a study of blood T cell repertoires in COVID-19. Repertoires were generated with immunoSEQ multiplex PCR, while TCRdb's copy carries only in-frame clones and drops some. The data hold 250,000 to 350,000 clones, with almost 90% observed a single time. The sequenced sample was peripheral blood. All receptors derive from a woman aged 25 to 39 with COVID-19, enrolled during active disease. Each CDR3 is given with its conserved first and last residue. D genes are given only for firm matches. Part of the rows lack a size; the others show once, few, many or a class for expanded clones.

v_gene: TRBV7-9; j_gene: TRBJ2-7; len: 17; abundance: NA; d_gene: NA; CDR3aa: CASSLGPARAKGVEQYF; CDR3nt: TGTGCCAGCAGCTTAGGGCCGGCCAGGGCGAAAGGCGTCGAGCAGTACTTC
v_gene: TRBV20-1; j_gene: TRBJ2-3; len: 16; abundance: NA; d_gene: TRBD2; CDR3aa: CSASIVGRVAGDTQYF; CDR3nt: TGCAGTGCTAGTATTGTTGGGAGGGTAGCGGGAGATACGCAGTATTTT
v_gene: TRBV5-5; j_gene: TRBJ2-3; len: 13; abundance: NA; d_gene: NA; CDR3aa: CASSLQSTDTQYF; CDR3nt: TGTGCCAGCAGCTTGCAGAGCACAGATACGCAGTATTTT
v_gene: TRBV19; j_gene: TRBJ1-1; len: 14; abundance: NA; d_gene: TRBD1; CDR3aa: CASSKDREDTEAFF; CDR3nt: TGTGCCAGTAGTAAGGACAGGGAGGACACTGAAGCTTTCTTT
v_gene: TRBV6-5; j_gene: TRBJ1-5; len: 13; abundance: once; d_gene: TRBD1; CDR3aa: CASRTGDILPQHF; CDR3nt: TGTGCCAGCAGGACAGGGGACATTTTGCCCCAGCATTTT
v_gene: TRBV2; j_gene: TRBJ1-1; len: 13; abundance: NA; d_gene: NA; CDR3aa: CASSKGVITEAFF; CDR3nt: TGTGCCAGCAGCAAAGGGGTGATCACTGAAGCTTTCTTT
v_gene: TRBV7-6; j_gene: TRBJ1-1; len: 13; abundance: NA; d_gene: TRBD1; CDR3aa: CASSSQGVTEAFF; CDR3nt: TGTGCCAGCAGCTCCCAGGGGGTAACTGAAGCTTTCTTT
v_gene: TRBV5-4; j_gene: TRBJ2-2; len: 15; abundance: NA; d_gene: TRBD2; CDR3aa: CASSREGGFTGELFF; CDR3nt: TGTGCCAGCAGCCGGGAGGGCGGTTTTACCGGGGAGCTGTTTTTT
v_gene: TRBV2; j_gene: TRBJ1-4; len: 15; abundance: NA; d_gene: TRBD1; CDR3aa: CASSGGQATNEKLFF; CDR3nt: TGTGCCAGCAGTGGCGGACAGGCAACTAATGAAAAACTGTTTTTT
v_gene: TRBV5-1; j_gene: TRBJ2-2; len: 14; abundance: NA; d_gene: NA; CDR3aa: CASSLIPGAGELFF; CDR3nt: TGCGCCAGCAGCTTGATCCCGGGGGCCGGGGAGCTGTTTTTT
v_gene: TRBV12-5; j_gene: TRBJ2-1; len: 10; abundance: NA; d_gene: NA; CDR3aa: CASGSTSGFF; CDR3nt: TGTGCTAGTGGTTCCACGTCGGGGTTCTTC
v_gene: TRBV3-1/TRBV3-2; j_gene: TRBJ1-2; len: 11; abundance: NA; d_gene: NA; CDR3aa: CASSLREGYTF; CDR3nt: TGTGCCAGCAGCCTCCGGGAGGGCTACACCTTC
v_gene: TRBV21-1; j_gene: TRBJ2-2; len: 17; abundance: NA; d_gene: NA; CDR3aa: CASSPLPGVGSHGELFF; CDR3nt: TGTGCCAGCAGCCCGCTCCCGGGGGTAGGGAGTCACGGGGAGCTGTTTTTT
v_gene: TRBV18; j_gene: TRBJ2-7; len: 15; abundance: NA; d_gene: TRBD1; CDR3aa: CASSRGTGPNYEQYF; CDR3nt: TGTGCCAGCTCACGGGGGACAGGTCCCAACTACGAGCAGTACTTC
v_gene: TRBV19; j_gene: TRBJ1-5; len: 15; abundance: NA; d_gene: NA; CDR3aa: CASSIATRGNQPQHF; CDR3nt: TGTGCCAGTAGTATAGCCACGCGGGGCAATCAGCCCCAGCATTTT
v_gene: TRBV18; j_gene: TRBJ2-7; len: 15; abundance: NA; d_gene: TRBD2; CDR3aa: CASSPPGLAAREQYF; CDR3nt: TGTGCCAGCTCACCACCGGGACTAGCGGCCCGTGAGCAGTACTTC
v_gene: TRBV7-9; j_gene: TRBJ1-5; len: 15; abundance: NA; d_gene: TRBD1; CDR3aa: CASSLGDSSNQPQHF; CDR3nt: TGTGCCAGCAGCTTAGGGGACAGTAGCAATCAGCCCCAGCATTTT
v_gene: TRBV5-1; j_gene: TRBJ2-7; len: 17; abundance: NA; d_gene: NA; CDR3aa: CASSLGSGTFGSYEQYF; CDR3nt: TGCGCCAGCAGCTTGGGCTCCGGGACATTCGGATCCTACGAGCAGTACTTC
v_gene: TRBV5-5; j_gene: TRBJ1-5; len: 16; abundance: NA; d_gene: NA; CDR3aa: CASSLQAPGGNQPQHF; CDR3nt: TGTGCCAGCAGCTTACAGGCTCCGGGCGGCAATCAGCCCCAGCATTTT
v_gene: TRBV11-2; j_gene: TRBJ2-7; len: 12; abundance: NA; d_gene: TRBD1; CDR3aa: CASEGASYEQYF; CDR3nt: TGTGCCAGCGAGGGGGCTAGCTACGAGCAGTACTTC
v_gene: TRBV27; j_gene: TRBJ1-5; len: 16; abundance: once; d_gene: TRBD1; CDR3aa: CASSRDREGRNQPQHF; CDR3nt: TGTGCCAGCAGTCGGGACAGGGAAGGGCGCAATCAGCCCCAGCATTTT
v_gene: TRBV4-1; j_gene: TRBJ2-1; len: 17; abundance: NA; d_gene: NA; CDR3aa: CASSQDPEDSMGNEQFF; CDR3nt: TGCGCCAGCAGCCAAGATCCAGAGGACTCGATGGGGAATGAGCAGTTCTTC
v_gene: TRBV12-3/TRBV12-4; j_gene: TRBJ1-2; len: 11; abundance: NA; d_gene: NA; CDR3aa: CASSPGVGYTF; CDR3nt: TGTGCCAGCAGTCCAGGGGTTGGCTACACCTTC
v_gene: TRBV30; j_gene: TRBJ1-5; len: 18; abundance: NA; d_gene: TRBD1; CDR3aa: CAWSVAETGTYSNQPQHF; CDR3nt: TGTGCCTGGAGTGTAGCGGAGACAGGGACGTATAGCAATCAGCCCCAGCATTTT